These 21 T cell receptor beta chains were all obtained from the same sample, sequenced in a study of T cell responses to AZD1222 COVID-19 vaccine. Profiling relied on immunoSEQ multiplex PCR, and the TCRdb table lists in-frame clones only, not all of them. The sample shows more than 100,000 clones, approximately 87% of them seen only once. The source was peripheral blood, collected on day 0 of AZD1222 vaccination. The receptor set was obtained from an adult in good health.

As DNA, the CDR3 is TGTGCCAGCAGTGAATTCGGGTTTAACACTGAAGCTTTCTTT. Its translation is CASSEFGFNTEAFF. This sequence joins TRBV2 and TRBJ1-1; D not resolved. The CDR3 loop spans 14 amino acids. V lost 2 bases, J lost 2 bases, and 9 bases lay in between. Germline loops: CDR1 SNHLY, CDR2 FYNNEI.

The chain links TRBV14 to TRBJ1-2, with D perhaps TRBD1 (6 bases). Trimming stripped 6 bases from V and 0 bases from J, with 14 bases between. Germline V gene sequence: CDR1 SGHDN, CDR2 FVKESK. This CDR3 contains 15 residues. DNA for the CDR3: TGTGCCAGCAGTCCCCTACAGGGCCCTAACTATGGCTACACCTTC. Translating it yields CASSPLQGPNYGYTF.

The count of this clone is one. V is TRBV7-2 and J is TRBJ1-1, with TRBD1 as a possible D gene (5 bases). The CDR3 totals 14 residues. Trimming pared 5 bases from V and 7 bases from J, leaving 17 bases between. Germline assignment: CDR1 SGHTA and CDR2 FQGNSA. DNA of the CDR3: TGTGCCAGCAGCCCCATGCAAGGGGAAGTTGAAGCTTTCTTT. Translation: CASSPMQGEVEAFF.

By share of the sample, this clone is medium-sized (0.01 to 0.1%). V gene TRBV6-4 combines with J gene TRBJ2-7; tentatively, D is TRBD1 (5 bases). Per germline, CDR1 MRHNA and CDR2 SNTAGT. The ends were cut back, 3 bases at V and 4 bases at J, with 16 bases in the middle. This CDR3 contains 15 residues. CDR3 region: CASSERAGMMYEQYF. CDR3 coding DNA: TGTGCCAGCAGTGAACGGGCAGGGATGATGTACGAGCAGTACTTC.

The genes are TRBV7-6 and TRBJ1-2, with 9 bases fitting TRBD1. Trimming removed 5 bases from V and 7 bases from J; junction bases left unmatched: 11. The germline V gene has CDR1 SGHVS and CDR2 FNYEAQ. CDR3 size: 15 residues. CDR3 region: CASSLEPTGGSGYTF. Here the CDR3 DNA reads TGTGCCAGCAGCCTAGAACCCACAGGGGGCAGTGGCTACACCTTC.

The CDR3 DNA reads TGTGCCAGCAGCCTAAGGGGGGGCCCAATTTACAATGAGCAGTTCTTC. Residues: CASSLRGGPIYNEQFF. The J gene is TRBJ2-1, the V gene TRBV7-2, with D perhaps matching TRBD2 (7 bases). Germline assignment: CDR1 SGHTA and CDR2 FQGNSA. Trimming took off 5 bases at V and 4 bases at J, with 18 bases between the two ends. This CDR3 has 16 amino acids.

The rearrangement links TRBV7-3 to TRBJ1-1; the match to TRBD1 covers 8 bases. The CDR3 runs to 13 residues. Losses at the gene ends were 6 bases for V and 8 bases for J; bases not matched to a gene: 8. Germline CDR1 is SGHTA and CDR2 is FQGTGA. The CDR3 loop reads CASSQDRGLEAFF. The CDR3 nucleotides read TGTGCCAGCAGTCAAGACAGGGGACTCGAAGCTTTCTTT.

V gene TRBV6-6 combines with J gene TRBJ2-6; 9 bases map to TRBD1. Germline V CDR1 and CDR2: MNHNY, SVGAGI (reference sequence). This CDR3 contains 18 residues. The ends lost 5 bases at V and 0 bases at J; junction bases unmatched: 8. The CDR3, as DNA: TGTGCCAGCAGTCACCTGACAGGGGGTAGCTCTGGGGCCAACGTCCTGACTTTC. Its translation: CASSHLTGGSSGANVLTF.

This rearrangement joins TRBV9 to TRBJ1-1; 7 nucleotides agree with TRBD1. The germline CDR1 and CDR2 sequences are SGDLS and YYNGEE. The V gene end was trimmed by 5 bases and the J gene end by 1 base; junction bases not matched to a gene: 5. This CDR3 spans 14 amino acids. In DNA, the CDR3 is TGTGCCAGCAGTCAGACAGGGACGAACACTGAAGCTTTCTTT. Its protein is CASSQTGTNTEAFF.

This chain connects TRBV5-4 to TRBJ2-3; possibly TRBD2 for D (6 bases). CDR3 length: 15 amino acids. CDR1 and CDR2 from the germline V gene are SGHNT and YYREEE (reference sequence). With 0 bases removed from V and 5 bases from J, the gap between germline ends came to 13 bases. CDR3 protein: CASSLAGGLGDTQYF. CDR3 nucleotide sequence: TGTGCCAGCAGCTTGGCCGGGGGTTTAGGAGATACGCAGTATTTT.

The chain joins TRBV5-6 to TRBJ2-7; TRBD1 aligns across 8 bases. Per the germline V gene, CDR1 is SGHDT and CDR2 is YYEEEE. The V segment lost 0 bases and the J segment 6 bases; nucleotides outside the gene matches: 8. CDR3 size: 15 residues. The CDR3 spells CASSLVSRGRGEQYF. Written as DNA, the CDR3 is TGTGCCAGCAGCTTGGTTAGCAGGGGGCGCGGCGAGCAGTACTTC.

The chain uses TRBV10-3 and TRBJ1-1; 11 nucleotides agree with TRBD1. Germline CDR1 is ENHRY and CDR2 is SYGVKD. J lost 11 bases, V lost 4 bases, and 9 bases had no gene match. CDR3 length equals 14 residues. CDR3 coding DNA: TGTGCCATCAGTGGTGGACAGGGGGCGAGGGGGGCTTTCTTT. Protein sequence: CAISGGQGARGAFF.

This chain connects TRBV6-2 or TRBV6-3 to TRBJ2-7; the D gene is possibly TRBD2 (5 bases). The CDR3 sequence is 15 residues long. Germline CDR1 reads MNHEY; CDR2 reads SVGEGT. V was pared by 4 bases and J by 0 bases, with 13 bases between. CDR3 protein: CASSLGRRSSYEQYF. The CDR3 DNA reads TGTGCCAGCAGTTTAGGCAGGAGGAGCTCCTACGAGCAGTACTTC.

This rearrangement joins TRBV9 to TRBJ2-3, with 11 bases that match TRBD2. J gave up 5 bases and V 0 bases, and 8 bases lay outside the gene matches. Germline V lookup: CDR1 SGDLS, CDR2 YYNGEE. CDR3 length: 17 amino acids. The DNA of the CDR3 is TGTGCCAGCAGCGTAGGGGTTAGCGGGGGGGCCCGAGATACGCAGTATTTT. Translation gives CASSVGVSGGARDTQYF.

The CDR3 region has the DNA TGCGCCAGCAGCTTGGAACTAGCGGGGGGCCTCCCGGCAGATACGCAGTATTTT. Its protein is CASSLELAGGLPADTQYF. The chain employs TRBV5-1 and TRBJ2-3; 12 positions agree with TRBD2. This CDR3 is 18 amino acids long. The trim removed 0 bases at V and 4 bases at J, leaving 9 bases unmatched. CDR1 and CDR2 (germline): SGHRS, YFSETQ.

J is TRBJ2-2 and V is TRBV5-4, with 10 bases matching TRBD1. The CDR3 has 16 residues. The J segment lost 6 bases and the V segment lost 4 bases, leaving 9 bases of the junction unmatched. The germline V gene encodes CDR1 SGHNT and CDR2 YYREEE (reference sequence). Written as DNA, the CDR3 is TGTGCCAGCAGCGCATCCGGGACAGGGGTGGCCGGGGAGCTGTTTTTT. It codes for CASSASGTGVAGELFF.

The gene calls are TRBV18 and TRBJ1-4, with D possibly matching TRBD1 (5 bases). CDR1 is KGHSH, CDR2 LQKENI, per germline. The V end was cut by 4 bases, the J end by 0 bases, with 12 bases between. This CDR3 is built from 16 residues. The CDR3 DNA is TGTGCCAGCTCACAAGTCTCGACAGCAACTAATGAAAAACTGTTTTTT. It codes for CASSQVSTATNEKLFF. Using reference TRBV18 and TRBJ1-4 for the parts outside the CDR3, the full variable domain is NAGVMQNPRHLVRRRGQEARLRCSPMKGHSHVYWYRQLPEEGLKFMVYLQKENIIDESGMPKERFSAEFPKEGPSILRIQQVVRGDSAAYFCASSQVSTATNEKLFFGSGTQLSVL.

J is TRBJ2-7 and V is TRBV6-5, with a tentative D call TRBD1 (5 bases). This CDR3 region has 16 residues. Trimming pared 2 bases from V and 0 bases from J, leaving 14 bases between. Germline V gene sequence: CDR1 MNHEY, CDR2 SVGAGI. The CDR3, as DNA: TGTGCCAGCAGTTACCTCGGACCCAGGGACTCCTACGAGCAGTACTTC. The encoded protein is CASSYLGPRDSYEQYF.

The chain has TRBV7-2 and TRBJ1-5; 9 positions agree with TRBD1. Germline values: CDR1 SGHTA, CDR2 FQGNSA. The CDR3 runs to 17 residues. J gave up 4 bases and V 5 bases, and 12 bases lay outside the gene matches. CDR3 DNA: TGTGCCAGCAGCCAGGACAGGGGACAACTTTATAATCAGCCCCAGCATTTT. Protein sequence: CASSQDRGQLYNQPQHF. Variable domain in full (rest from reference TRBV7-2 and TRBJ1-5): GAGVSQSPSNKVTEKGKDVELRCDPISGHTALYWYRQSLGQGLEFLIYFQGNSAPDKSGLPSDRFSAERTGGSVSTLTIQRTQQEDSAVYLCASSQDRGQLYNQPQHFGDGTRLSIL.

This chain links TRBV6-5 with TRBJ1-1; D remains ambiguous. V was trimmed by 6 bases and J by 3 bases, leaving 11 bases between them. The germline gives CDR1 MNHEY, CDR2 SVGAGI. CDR3 length: 13 amino acids. The CDR3 DNA reads as TGTGCCAGCAGGCGGGCTTTAGACACTGAAGCTTTCTTT. The encoded protein is CASRRALDTEAFF.

This clone was detected only once. The chain has TRBV7-6 and TRBJ2-1; 10 bases line up with TRBD1. The CDR3 covers 15 residues. Germline CDR1 SGHVS, CDR2 FNYEAQ. Losses at the gene ends were 2 bases for V and 3 bases for J; bases not matched to a gene: 1. CDR3 sequence (DNA): TGTGCCAGCAGCTTATGGGACAGGGGCTACAATGAGCAGTTCTTC. Encoded protein: CASSLWDRGYNEQFF.